This paragraph reports one T cell receptor beta chain. Its target is not known. The CDR3 totals 13 residues. With 2 bases removed from V and 6 bases from J, the gap between germline ends came to 9 bases. Germline CDR1 LGHDT, CDR2 YNNKEL (reference sequence). The unexposed donors gave CD4+ T cells in about 2010-2019, prior to COVID-19. After nine to ten days of culture, CD4+ T cells were isolated. As cell numbers allowed, unexposed-donor CD4+ T cells faced SARS-CoV-2 S/N and four cold-coronavirus spikes. This sample is part of a study of CD4 T cells in relation to SARS-CoV-2 and coronaviruses. Study information: After less than eleven days of antigen culture, PBMC TCR beta CDR3s were sequenced. No peptide or an HIV-1 Nef peptide pool served as negative control. Shared crossreactive spike epitopes were mapped to their HLA restriction.

Sequencing was performed with immunoSEQ multiplex PCR; in TCRdb, only in-frame clones are kept and a portion is missing. This repertoire shows under 25,000 clones, 77% found once; its top ten account for roughly 25%. The V call is TRBV3-1 (or the pseudogene TRBV3-2), the J call TRBJ2-3; D not resolved. Source material: CD4+ T cells from PBMCs, cultured in vitro. The source is a human donor in good health. The CDR3, as DNA: TGTGCCAGCAGCCAACCCATGGGGGATACGCAGTATTTT. As protein: CASSQPMGDTQYF.